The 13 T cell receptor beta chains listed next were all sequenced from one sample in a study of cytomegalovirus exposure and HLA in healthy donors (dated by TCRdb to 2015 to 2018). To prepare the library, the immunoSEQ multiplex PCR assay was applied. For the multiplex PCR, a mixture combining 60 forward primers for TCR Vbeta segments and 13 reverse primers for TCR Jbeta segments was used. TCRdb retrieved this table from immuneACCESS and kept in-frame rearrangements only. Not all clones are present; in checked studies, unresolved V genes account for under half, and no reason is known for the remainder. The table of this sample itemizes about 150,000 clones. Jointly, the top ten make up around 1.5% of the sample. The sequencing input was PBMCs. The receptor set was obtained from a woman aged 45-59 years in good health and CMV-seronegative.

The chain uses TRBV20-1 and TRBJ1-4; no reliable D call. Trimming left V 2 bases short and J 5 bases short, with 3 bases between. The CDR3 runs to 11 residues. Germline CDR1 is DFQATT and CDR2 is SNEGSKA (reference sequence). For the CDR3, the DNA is TGCAGTGCTAGACAGAATGAAAAACTGTTTTTT. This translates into CSARQNEKLFF.

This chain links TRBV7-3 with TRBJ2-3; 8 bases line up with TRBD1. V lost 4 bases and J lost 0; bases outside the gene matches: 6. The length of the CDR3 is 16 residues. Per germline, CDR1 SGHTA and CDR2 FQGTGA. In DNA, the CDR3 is TGTGCCAGCAGCTCGCAGGGACAGGTCAGCACAGATACGCAGTATTTT. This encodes CASSSQGQVSTDTQYF.

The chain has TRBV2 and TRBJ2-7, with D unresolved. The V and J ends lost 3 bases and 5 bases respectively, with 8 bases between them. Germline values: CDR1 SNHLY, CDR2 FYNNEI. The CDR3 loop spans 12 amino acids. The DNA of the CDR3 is TGTGCCAGCAGTGACGGGTTTGACGAGCAGTACTTC. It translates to CASSDGFDEQYF.

The CDR3 DNA sequence: TGTGCCTGGAGCCCAGGGACAGATGGGAATCAGCCCCAGCATTTT. The encoded protein is CAWSPGTDGNQPQHF. The V call is TRBV30, the J call TRBJ1-5; 7 bases align to TRBD1. The CDR3 has 15 residues. The germline V gene has CDR1 GTSNPN and CDR2 SVGIG (reference sequence). The junction had 9 bases not matched to a gene; V was cut back by 3 bases and J by 4 bases.

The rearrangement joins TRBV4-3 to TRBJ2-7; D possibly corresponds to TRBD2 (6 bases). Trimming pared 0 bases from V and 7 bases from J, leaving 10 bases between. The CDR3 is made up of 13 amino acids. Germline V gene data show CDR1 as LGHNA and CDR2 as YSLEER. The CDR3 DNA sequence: TGCGCCAGCAGCCAAGAACTAGCCATGGAGCAGTACTTC. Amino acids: CASSQELAMEQYF.

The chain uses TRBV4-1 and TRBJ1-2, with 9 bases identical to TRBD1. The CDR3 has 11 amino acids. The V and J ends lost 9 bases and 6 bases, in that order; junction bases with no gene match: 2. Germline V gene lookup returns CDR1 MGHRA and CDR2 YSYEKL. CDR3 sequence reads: CARTGGDGYTF. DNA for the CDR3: TGCGCCAGGACAGGGGGGGATGGCTACACCTTC.

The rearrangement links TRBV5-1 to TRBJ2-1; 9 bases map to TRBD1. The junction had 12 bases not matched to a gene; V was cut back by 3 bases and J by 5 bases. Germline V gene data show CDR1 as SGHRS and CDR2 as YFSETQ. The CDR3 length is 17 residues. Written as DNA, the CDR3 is TGCGCCAGCAGCTCACTAACGGCCGGGACAGGGAACAATGAGCAGTTCTTC. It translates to CASSSLTAGTGNNEQFF.

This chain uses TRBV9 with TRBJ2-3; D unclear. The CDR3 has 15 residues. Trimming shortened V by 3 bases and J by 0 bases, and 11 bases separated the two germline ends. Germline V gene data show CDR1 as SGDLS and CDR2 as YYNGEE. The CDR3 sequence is CASSAGSASTDTQYF. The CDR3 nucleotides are TGTGCCAGCAGCGCAGGATCAGCTAGCACAGATACGCAGTATTTT.

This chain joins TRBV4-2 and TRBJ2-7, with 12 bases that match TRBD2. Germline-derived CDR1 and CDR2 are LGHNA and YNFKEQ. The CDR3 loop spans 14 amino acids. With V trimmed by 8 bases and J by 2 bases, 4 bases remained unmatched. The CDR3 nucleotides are TGTGCCAGCCAGAGGACTAGCGGGACCTACGAGCAGTACTTC. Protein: CASQRTSGTYEQYF.

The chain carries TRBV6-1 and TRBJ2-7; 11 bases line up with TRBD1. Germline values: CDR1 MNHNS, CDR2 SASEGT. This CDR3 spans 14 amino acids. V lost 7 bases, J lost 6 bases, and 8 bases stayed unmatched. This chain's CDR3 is CASKEDRGRIEQYF. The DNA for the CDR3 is TGTGCCAGCAAAGAGGACAGGGGGCGAATCGAGCAGTACTTC.

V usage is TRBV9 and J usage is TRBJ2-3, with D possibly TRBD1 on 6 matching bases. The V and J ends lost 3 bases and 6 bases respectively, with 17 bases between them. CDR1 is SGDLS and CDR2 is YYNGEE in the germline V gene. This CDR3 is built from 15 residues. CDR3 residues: CASSGETGIGDTQYF. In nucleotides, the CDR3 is TGTGCCAGCAGCGGGGAAACAGGGATTGGTGATACGCAGTATTTT.

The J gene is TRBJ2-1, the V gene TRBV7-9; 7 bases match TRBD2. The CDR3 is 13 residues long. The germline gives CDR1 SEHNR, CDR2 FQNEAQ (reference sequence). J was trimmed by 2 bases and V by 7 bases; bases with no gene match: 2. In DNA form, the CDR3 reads TGTGCCAGCAAGCGGGACCCCTACAATGAGCAGTTCTTC. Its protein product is CASKRDPYNEQFF.

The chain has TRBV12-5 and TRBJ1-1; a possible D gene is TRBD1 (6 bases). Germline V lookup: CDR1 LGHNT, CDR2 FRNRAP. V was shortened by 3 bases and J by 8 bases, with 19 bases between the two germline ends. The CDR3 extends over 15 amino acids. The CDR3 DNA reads TGTGCTAGTGGTTTCCGGGGGGCGCGCGTTAACGAAGCTTTCTTT. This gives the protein CASGFRGARVNEAFF.